This T cell receptor (beta chain) was identified during a study of lymphopenia after photon versus proton radiotherapy. The CDR3 totals 15 residues. Germline V lookup: CDR1 KGHSH, CDR2 LQKENI. The V end was cut by 3 bases, the J end by 5 bases, with 13 bases between. As to this clone: The antigen is not known.

Broader study findings: Only patients who died were analyzed for survival; proton advantage is unproven. Proton therapy kept repertoires fairly stable, unlike photons, which gained effector/memory cells. Post-nadir TCR diversity decline inversely tracked overall survival among those who died. Oligoclonal CD8+ Temra expansion after nadir drove photon patients' diversity drop.

Sequenced by immunoSEQ multiplex PCR; TCRdb stores in-frame clones only, minus some. The sample yields fewer than 30,000 clones, around 86% seen once. Sample: peripheral blood, taken from a patient treated with photon-based radiotherapy. This chain uses TRBV18 with TRBJ1-4, with D perhaps matching TRBD1 (5 bases). The source is a woman in her forties or fifties with pancreatic cancer. The DNA of the CDR3 is TGTGCCAGCTCACCGGGCCGGGGCCCGAATGAAAAACTGTTTTTT. It translates to CASSPGRGPNEKLFF.